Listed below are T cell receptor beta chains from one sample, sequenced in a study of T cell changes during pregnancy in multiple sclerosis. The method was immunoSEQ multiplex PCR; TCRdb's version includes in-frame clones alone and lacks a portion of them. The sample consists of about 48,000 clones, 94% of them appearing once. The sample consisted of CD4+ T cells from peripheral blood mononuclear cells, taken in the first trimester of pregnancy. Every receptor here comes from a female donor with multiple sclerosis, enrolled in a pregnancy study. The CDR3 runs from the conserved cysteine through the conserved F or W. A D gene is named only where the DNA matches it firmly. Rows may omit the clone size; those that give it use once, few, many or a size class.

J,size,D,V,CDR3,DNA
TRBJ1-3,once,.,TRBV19,CATRRASGNTIYF,TGTGCCACCAGGCGGGCCTCTGGAAACACCATATATTTT
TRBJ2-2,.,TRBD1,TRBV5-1,CASSWGQVPGELFF,TGCGCCAGCAGCTGGGGACAGGTGCCCGGGGAGCTGTTTTTT
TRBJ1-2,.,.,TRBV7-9,CASRIPTGAGYTF,TGTGCCAGCCGTATCCCGACAGGAGCGGGCTACACCTTC
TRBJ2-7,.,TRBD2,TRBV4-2,CASSALAVTTSYEQYF,TGTGCCAGCAGCGCGCTAGCGGTGACTACCTCCTACGAGCAGTACTTC
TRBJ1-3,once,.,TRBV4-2,CASSQDPQDSGNTIYF,TGTGCCAGCAGCCAAGATCCACAGGACTCTGGAAACACCATATATTTT
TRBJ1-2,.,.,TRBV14,CASSQFSGVGYTF,TGTGCCAGCAGCCAATTTTCCGGGGTTGGCTACACCTTC
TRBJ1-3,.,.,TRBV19,CASSFTDSSNTIYF,TGTGCCAGTAGTTTTACAGATTCTTCAAACACCATATATTTT
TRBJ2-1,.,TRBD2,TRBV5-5,CASSRQLAGATYNEQFF,TGTGCCAGCAGCAGGCAACTAGCGGGGGCCACCTACAATGAGCAGTTCTTC
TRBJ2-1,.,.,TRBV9,CASRRTEQPNEQFF,TGTGCCAGCAGACGGACAGAGCAACCCAATGAGCAGTTCTTC
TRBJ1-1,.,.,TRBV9,CASSVDPQGARNTEAFF,TGTGCCAGCAGCGTAGACCCCCAAGGGGCTAGGAACACTGAAGCTTTCTTT
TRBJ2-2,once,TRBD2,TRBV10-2,CASRAGGSTGELFF,TGCGCCAGCAGGGCGGGGGGCAGCACCGGGGAGCTGTTTTTT
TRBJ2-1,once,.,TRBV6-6,CASSQSGTYNEQFF,TGTGCCAGCAGTCAAAGCGGGACATACAATGAGCAGTTCTTC